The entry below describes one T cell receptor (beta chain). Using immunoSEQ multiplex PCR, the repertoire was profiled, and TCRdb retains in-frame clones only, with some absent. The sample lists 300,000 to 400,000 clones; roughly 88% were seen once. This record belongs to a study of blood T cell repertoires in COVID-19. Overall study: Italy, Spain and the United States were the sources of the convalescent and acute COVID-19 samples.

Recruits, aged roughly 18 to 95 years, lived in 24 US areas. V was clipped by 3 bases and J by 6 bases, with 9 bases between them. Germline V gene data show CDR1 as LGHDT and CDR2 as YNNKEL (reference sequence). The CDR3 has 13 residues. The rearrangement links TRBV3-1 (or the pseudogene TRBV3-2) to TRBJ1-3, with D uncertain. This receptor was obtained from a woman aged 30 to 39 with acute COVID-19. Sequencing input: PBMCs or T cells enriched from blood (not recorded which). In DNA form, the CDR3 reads TGTGCCAGCAGCCAGACATCCCCAAACACCATATATTTT. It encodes CASSQTSPNTIYF.